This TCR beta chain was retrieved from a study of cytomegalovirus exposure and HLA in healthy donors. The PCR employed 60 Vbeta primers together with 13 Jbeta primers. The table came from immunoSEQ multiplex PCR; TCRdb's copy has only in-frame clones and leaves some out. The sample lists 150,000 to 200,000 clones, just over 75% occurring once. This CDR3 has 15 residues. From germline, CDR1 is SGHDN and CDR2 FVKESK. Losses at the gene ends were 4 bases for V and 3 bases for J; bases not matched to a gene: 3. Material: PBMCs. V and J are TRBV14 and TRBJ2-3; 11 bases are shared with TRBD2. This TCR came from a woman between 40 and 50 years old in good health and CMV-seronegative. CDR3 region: CASSLGTSGTDTQYF. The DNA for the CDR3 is TGTGCCAGCAGCCTTGGGACTAGCGGAACAGATACGCAGTATTTT.